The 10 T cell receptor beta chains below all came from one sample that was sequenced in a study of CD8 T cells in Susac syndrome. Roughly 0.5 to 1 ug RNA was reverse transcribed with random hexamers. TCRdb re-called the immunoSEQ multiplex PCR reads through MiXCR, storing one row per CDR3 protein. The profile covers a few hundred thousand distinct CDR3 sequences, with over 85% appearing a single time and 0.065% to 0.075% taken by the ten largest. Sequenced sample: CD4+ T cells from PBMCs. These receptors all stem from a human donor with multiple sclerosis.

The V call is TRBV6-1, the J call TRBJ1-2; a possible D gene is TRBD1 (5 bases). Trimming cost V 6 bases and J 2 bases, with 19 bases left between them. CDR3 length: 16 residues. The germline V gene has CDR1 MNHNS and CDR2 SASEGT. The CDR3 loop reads CASSSPGWGGNYGYTF. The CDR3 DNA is TGTGCCAGCAGCTCCCCTGGGTGGGGGGGAAACTATGGCTACACCTTC.

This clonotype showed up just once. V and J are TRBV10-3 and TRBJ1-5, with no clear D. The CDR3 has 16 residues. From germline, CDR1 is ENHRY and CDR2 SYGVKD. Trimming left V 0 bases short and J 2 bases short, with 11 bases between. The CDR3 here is CAISESTGGGNQPQHF. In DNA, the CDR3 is TGTGCCATCAGTGAGTCGACTGGAGGTGGCAATCAGCCCCAGCATTTT.

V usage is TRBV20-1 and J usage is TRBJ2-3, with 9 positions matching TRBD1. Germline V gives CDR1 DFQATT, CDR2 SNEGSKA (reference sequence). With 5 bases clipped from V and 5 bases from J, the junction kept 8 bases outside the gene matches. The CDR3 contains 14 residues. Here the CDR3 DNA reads TGCAGTGCTGCCGGGGGACAGGGCATAGATACGCAGTATTTT. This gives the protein CSAAGGQGIDTQYF.

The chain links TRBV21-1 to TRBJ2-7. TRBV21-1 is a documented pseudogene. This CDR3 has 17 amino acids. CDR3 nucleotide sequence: TGTGCCAGCACCATTGTGTGTGCAGGTGAGCCGCCCTACGAGCAGTACTTC. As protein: CASTIVCAGEPPYEQYF.

The CDR3 loop is CASSLTGYNEQFF. In DNA, the CDR3 is TGTGCCAGCAGCCTAACGGGCTACAATGAGCAGTTCTTC. The chain has TRBV11-2 and TRBJ2-1; D is unclear. CDR3 length: 13 amino acids. In germline, CDR1 is SGHAT, CDR2 FQNNGV. Trimming shortened V by 5 bases and J by 3 bases, and 8 bases separated the two germline ends. Full variable domain (rest looked up from reference TRBV11-2 and TRBJ2-1): EAGVAQSPRYKIIEKRQSVAFWCNPISGHATLYWYQQILGQGPKLLIQFQNNGVVDDSQLPKDRFSAERLKGVDSTLKIQPAKLEDSAVYLCASSLTGYNEQFFGPGTRLTVL.

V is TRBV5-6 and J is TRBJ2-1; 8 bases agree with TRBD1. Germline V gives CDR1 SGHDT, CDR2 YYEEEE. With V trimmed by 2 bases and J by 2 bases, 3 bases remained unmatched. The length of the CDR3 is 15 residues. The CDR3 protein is CASSFRTGTYNEQFF. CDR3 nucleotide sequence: TGTGCCAGCAGCTTCCGGACAGGGACCTACAATGAGCAGTTCTTC.

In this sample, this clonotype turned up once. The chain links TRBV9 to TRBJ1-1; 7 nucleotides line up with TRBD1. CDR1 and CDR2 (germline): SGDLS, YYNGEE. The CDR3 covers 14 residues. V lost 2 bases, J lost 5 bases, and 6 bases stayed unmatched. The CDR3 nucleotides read TGTGCCAGCAGCGTGGCAGGGGGTGTGACTGAAGCTTTCTTT. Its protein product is CASSVAGGVTEAFF.

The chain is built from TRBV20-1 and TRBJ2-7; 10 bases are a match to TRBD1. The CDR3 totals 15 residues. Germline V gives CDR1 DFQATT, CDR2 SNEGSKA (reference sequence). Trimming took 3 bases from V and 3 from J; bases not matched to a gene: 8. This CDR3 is CSARLPTGGGYEQYF. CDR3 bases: TGCAGTGCTAGGCTCCCGACAGGGGGCGGCTACGAGCAGTACTTC.

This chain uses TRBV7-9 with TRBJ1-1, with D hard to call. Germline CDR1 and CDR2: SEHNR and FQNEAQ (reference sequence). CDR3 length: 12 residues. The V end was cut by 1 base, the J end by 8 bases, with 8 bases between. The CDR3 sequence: CASSLVGREAFF. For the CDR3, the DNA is TGTGCCAGCAGCTTAGTCGGCAGGGAAGCTTTCTTT.

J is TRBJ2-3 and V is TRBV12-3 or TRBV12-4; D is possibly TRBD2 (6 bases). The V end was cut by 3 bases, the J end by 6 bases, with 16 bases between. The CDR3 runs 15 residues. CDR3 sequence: CASSFRGAAGDTQYF. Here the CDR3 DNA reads TGTGCCAGCAGTTTCCGCGGGGCAGCAGGGGATACGCAGTATTTT.